This TCR beta chain comes out of a study of cytomegalovirus exposure and HLA in healthy donors. 13 Jbeta primers and 60 Vbeta primers were used for the PCR. TCRdb's table, derived via immunoSEQ multiplex PCR, lists solely in-frame clones and lacks some. The sample yields around 150,000 clones, roughly 87% seen once. This clone was seen just once. The germline gives CDR1 SGHDT, CDR2 YYEEEE. V lost 3 bases and J lost 4; bases outside the gene matches: 8. This CDR3 region has 16 residues. The chain carries TRBV5-6 and TRBJ2-1; 9 bases line up with TRBD1. The sequence was obtained from a woman aged 25 to 39 in good health and CMV-seronegative. Sequencing input: PBMCs. The DNA for the CDR3 is TGTGCCAGCAGCTGGGGGGACAGGGTGTTTTACAATGAGCAGTTCTTC. The encoded protein is CASSWGDRVFYNEQFF.